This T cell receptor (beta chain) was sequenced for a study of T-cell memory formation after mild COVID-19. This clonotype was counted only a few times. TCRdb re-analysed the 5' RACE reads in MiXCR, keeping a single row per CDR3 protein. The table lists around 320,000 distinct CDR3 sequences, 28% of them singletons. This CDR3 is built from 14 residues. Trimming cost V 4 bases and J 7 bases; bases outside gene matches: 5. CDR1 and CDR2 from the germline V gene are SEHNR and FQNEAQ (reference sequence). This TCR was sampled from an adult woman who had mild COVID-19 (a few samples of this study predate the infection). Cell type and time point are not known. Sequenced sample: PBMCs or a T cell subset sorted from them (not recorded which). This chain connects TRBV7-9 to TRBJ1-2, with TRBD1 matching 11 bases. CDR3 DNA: TGTGCCAGCAGCTCGGACAGGGGGCTGTCTGGCTACACCTTC. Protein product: CASSSDRGLSGYTF.